The rows below give T cell receptor beta chains drawn from one sample of a study of Graves' ophthalmopathy and Graves' hyperthyroidism. From the multiplex PCR reads, TCRdb called clonotypes with MiXCR, one entry per CDR3 protein. The sample contains 740,000 or so distinct CDR3 sequences, around 40% of which appear only once. Sequencing used peripheral blood. Receptors originate from an adult man with Graves' ophthalmopathy. CDR3s leave out the opening cysteine and the closing phenylalanine or tryptophan. The order of the fields is V gene, clone size, CDR3 protein. Only some rows state a clone size, as once, few, many or a class for expanded clones.

v_gene: TRBV20-1
abundance: .
CDR3aa: SAREPGTNQPQH

v_gene: TRBV5-1
abundance: few
CDR3aa: ASSATGGQETQY

v_gene: TRBV7-7
abundance: .
CDR3aa: AKVAGGYEQY

v_gene: TRBV7-2
abundance: many
CDR3aa: ASSLSPAGANVLT

v_gene: TRBV19
abundance: few
CDR3aa: ASRAGSNEKLF

v_gene: TRBV10-3
abundance: .
CDR3aa: AISRDRGPNQPQH

v_gene: TRBV20-1
abundance: .
CDR3aa: SARGDRHEQY

v_gene: TRBV12-3/TRBV12-4
abundance: .
CDR3aa: ASRTGGSGETQY

v_gene: TRBV20-1
abundance: few
CDR3aa: SARSRQQETQY

v_gene: TRBV25-1
abundance: many
CDR3aa: ASSAVSREAF

v_gene: TRBV29-1
abundance: many
CDR3aa: SVRTGGEKLF

v_gene: TRBV7-2
abundance: .
CDR3aa: ASRGERQY

v_gene: TRBV7-2
abundance: many
CDR3aa: ASSLIPRGDEQY

v_gene: TRBV15
abundance: many
CDR3aa: AKRPTGQAIFGYT

v_gene: TRBV10-2
abundance: .
CDR3aa: ASSERRGNQPQH

v_gene: TRBV15
abundance: .
CDR3aa: ATSPGNGQTYEQY

v_gene: TRBV24-1
abundance: many
CDR3aa: ATRGNYGYT

v_gene: TRBV25-1
abundance: few
CDR3aa: ASVEFGTEETQY

v_gene: TRBV24-1
abundance: few
CDR3aa: ASSYAGRNQPQH

v_gene: TRBV7-9
abundance: .
CDR3aa: ASSQQGHDTGELF

v_gene: TRBV10-3
abundance: few
CDR3aa: AISESRTSGETQY

v_gene: TRBV10-3
abundance: .
CDR3aa: AIAAETGYTGELF

v_gene: TRBV7-9
abundance: .
CDR3aa: ASSQGEGLIQYEQY

v_gene: TRBV29-1
abundance: .
CDR3aa: SVEGGSGETQY

v_gene: TRBV11-1
abundance: .
CDR3aa: ASISLSSVDTGELF

v_gene: TRBV15
abundance: .
CDR3aa: ATSRDPGFEPFANTGELF

v_gene: TRBV7-3
abundance: .
CDR3aa: ASTPGQGGNSPPH

v_gene: TRBV2
abundance: .
CDR3aa: ASSPTHGTRRQETQY

v_gene: TRBV9
abundance: few
CDR3aa: ASSRNKGISYEQY

v_gene: TRBV10-3
abundance: many
CDR3aa: AISDFGLAGGYEQY